This T cell receptor beta chain came from a study of blood T cell repertoires in COVID-19. The method was immunoSEQ multiplex PCR; TCRdb's version includes in-frame clones alone and lacks a portion of them. In the table there are approximately 200,000 clones, 85% to 95% of which are singletons. V was cut by 1 base and J by 2 bases, with 9 bases left in between. This CDR3 has 15 residues. Germline assignment: CDR1 SGHDN and CDR2 FVKESK. The receptor comes from a man in his thirties or forties with COVID-19, enrolled during active disease. The chain combines TRBV14 with TRBJ1-3; TRBD1 is a possible D gene (5 bases). Sample: peripheral blood. In DNA, the CDR3 is TGTGCCAGCAGCCAAGTGGGGGGACCTGGAAACACCATATATTTT. Its translation is CASSQVGGPGNTIYF.